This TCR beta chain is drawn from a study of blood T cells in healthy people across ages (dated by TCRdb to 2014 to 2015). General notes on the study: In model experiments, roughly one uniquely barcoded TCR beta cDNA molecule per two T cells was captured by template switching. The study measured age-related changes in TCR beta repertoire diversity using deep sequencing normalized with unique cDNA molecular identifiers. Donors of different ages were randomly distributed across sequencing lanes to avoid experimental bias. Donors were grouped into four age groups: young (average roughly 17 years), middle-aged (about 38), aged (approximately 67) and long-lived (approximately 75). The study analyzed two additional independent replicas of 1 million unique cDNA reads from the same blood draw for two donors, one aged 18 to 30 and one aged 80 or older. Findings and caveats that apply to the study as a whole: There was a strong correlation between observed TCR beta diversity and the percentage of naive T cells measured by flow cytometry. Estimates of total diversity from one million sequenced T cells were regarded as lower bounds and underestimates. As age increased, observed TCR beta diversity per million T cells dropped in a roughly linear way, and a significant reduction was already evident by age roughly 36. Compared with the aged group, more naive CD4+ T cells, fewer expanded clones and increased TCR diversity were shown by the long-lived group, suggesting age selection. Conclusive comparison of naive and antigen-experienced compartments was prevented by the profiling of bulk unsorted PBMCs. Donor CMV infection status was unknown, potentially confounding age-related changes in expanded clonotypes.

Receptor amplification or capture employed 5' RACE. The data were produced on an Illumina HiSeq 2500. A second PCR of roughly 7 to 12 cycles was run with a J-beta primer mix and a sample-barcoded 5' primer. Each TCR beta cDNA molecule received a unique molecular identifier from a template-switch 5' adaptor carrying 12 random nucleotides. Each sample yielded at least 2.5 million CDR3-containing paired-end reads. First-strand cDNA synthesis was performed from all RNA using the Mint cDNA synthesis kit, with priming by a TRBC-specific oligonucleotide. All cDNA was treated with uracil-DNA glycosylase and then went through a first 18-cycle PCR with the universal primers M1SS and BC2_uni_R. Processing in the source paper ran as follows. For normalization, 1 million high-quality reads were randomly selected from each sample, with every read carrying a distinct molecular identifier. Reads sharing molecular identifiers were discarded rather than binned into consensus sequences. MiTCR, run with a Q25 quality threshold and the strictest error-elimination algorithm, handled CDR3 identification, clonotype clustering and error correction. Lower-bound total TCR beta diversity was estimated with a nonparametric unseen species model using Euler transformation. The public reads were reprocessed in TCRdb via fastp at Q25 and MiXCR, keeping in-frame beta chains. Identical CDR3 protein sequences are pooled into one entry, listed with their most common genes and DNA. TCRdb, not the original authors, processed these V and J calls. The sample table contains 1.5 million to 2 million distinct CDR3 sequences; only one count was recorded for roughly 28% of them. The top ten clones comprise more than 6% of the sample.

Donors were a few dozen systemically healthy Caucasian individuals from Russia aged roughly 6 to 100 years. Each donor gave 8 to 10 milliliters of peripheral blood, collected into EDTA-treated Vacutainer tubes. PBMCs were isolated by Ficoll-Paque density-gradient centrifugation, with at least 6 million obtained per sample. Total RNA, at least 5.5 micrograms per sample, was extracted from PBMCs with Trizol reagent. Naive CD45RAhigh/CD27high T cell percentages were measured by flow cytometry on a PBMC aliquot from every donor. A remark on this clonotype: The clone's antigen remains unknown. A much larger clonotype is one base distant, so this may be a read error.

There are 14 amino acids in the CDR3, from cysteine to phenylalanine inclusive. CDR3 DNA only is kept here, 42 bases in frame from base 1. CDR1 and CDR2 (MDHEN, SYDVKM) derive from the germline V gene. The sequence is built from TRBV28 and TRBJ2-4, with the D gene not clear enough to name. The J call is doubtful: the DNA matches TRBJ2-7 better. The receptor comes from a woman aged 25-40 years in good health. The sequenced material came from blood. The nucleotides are TGTGCCAGCAGTTTCCCGGACGGTCTCTACGAGCAGTACTTC. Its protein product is CASSFPDGLYEQYF.